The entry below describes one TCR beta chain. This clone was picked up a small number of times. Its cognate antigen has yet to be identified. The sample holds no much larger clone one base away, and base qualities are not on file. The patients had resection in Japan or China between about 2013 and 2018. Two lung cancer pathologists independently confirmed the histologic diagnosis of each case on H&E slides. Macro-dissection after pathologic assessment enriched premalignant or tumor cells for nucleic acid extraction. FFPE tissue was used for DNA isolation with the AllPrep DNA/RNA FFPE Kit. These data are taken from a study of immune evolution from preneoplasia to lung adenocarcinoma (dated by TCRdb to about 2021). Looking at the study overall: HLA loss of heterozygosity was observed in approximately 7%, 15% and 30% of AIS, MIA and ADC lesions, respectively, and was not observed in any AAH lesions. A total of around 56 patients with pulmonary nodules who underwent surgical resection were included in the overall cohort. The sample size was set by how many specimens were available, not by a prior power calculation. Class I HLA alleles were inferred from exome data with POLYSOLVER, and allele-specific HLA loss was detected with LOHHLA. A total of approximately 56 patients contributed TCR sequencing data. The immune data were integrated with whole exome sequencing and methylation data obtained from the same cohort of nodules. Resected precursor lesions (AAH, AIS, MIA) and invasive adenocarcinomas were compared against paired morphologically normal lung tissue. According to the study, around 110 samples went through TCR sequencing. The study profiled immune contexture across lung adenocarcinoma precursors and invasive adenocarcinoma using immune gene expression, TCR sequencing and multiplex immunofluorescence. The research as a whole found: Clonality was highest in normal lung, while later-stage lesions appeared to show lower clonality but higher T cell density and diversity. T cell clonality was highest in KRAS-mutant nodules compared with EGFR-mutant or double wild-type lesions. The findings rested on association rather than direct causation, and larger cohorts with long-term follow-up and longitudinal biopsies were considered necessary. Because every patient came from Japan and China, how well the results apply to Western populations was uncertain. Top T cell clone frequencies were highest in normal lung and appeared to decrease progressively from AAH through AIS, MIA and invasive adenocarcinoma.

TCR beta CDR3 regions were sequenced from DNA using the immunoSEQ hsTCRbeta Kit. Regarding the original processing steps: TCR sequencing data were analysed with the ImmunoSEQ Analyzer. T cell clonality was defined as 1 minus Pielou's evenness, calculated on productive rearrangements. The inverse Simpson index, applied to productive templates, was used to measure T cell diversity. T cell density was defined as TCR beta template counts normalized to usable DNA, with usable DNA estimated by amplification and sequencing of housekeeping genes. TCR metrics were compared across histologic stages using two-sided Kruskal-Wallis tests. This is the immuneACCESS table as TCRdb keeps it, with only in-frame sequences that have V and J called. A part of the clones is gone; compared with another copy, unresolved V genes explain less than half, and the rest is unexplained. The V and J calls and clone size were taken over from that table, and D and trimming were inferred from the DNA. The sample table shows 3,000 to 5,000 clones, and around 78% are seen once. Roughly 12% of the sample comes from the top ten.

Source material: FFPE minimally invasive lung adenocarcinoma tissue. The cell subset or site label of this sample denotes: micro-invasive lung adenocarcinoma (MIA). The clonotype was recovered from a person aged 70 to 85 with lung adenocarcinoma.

At the DNA level, the sequence is TGTGCCAGCAGCTCCGGGACTAGCGGTTACGAGCAGTACTTC. It is translated as CASSSGTSGYEQYF. Rearrangement joined TRBV11-2 to TRBJ2-7; 11 bases in the junction line up with TRBD2. From its cysteine to its phenylalanine, the CDR3 spans 14 amino acids. Just CDR3 DNA is preserved here, 42 bases in frame from base 1. The germline V gene encodes CDR1 SGHAT and CDR2 FQNNGV. After removal of 4 bases from V and 4 bases from J, the junction retains 3 bases not matched to a gene.